One T cell receptor beta chain is described in this entry. The clone's antigen remains unknown. Germline and junction disagree at one end, which may indicate a read error. The sequencer was an Illumina HiSeq 2000. TCR beta chain libraries were generated by multiplex PCR amplification. High-throughput sequencing was used to analyze the amplified TCR beta chain products. TCRdb reran the public reads through fastp at Q25 and MiXCR, keeping productive beta chains. Entries that share a CDR3 protein sequence are merged under the most common genes and DNA. Within this sample are 150,000 to 250,000 distinct CDR3 sequences, with 31% of them counted one time only. Roughly 4% of the sample rests with the top ten. The axillary draining lymph nodes of breast cancer patients were the source of the lymph node samples. This record belongs to a study of breast tumors, draining lymph nodes, adjacent tissues (TCRdb year 2016). With respect to the entire study: The study compared TCR beta repertoires across tumor, adjacent nontumor tissue and axillary lymph nodes from breast cancer patients. The study aimed to assess the relationships and possible T-cell exchange between tumor, surrounding tissue and draining lymph node repertoires in human breast cancer. The full study reports these points: Tumor and nontumor tissue repertoires were found to be significantly more similar in luminal-like than in basal-like breast cancer. Tumors showed preferential V and J gene usage, and their T-cell repertoire diversity fell below that of lymph nodes yet above that of nontumor tissue. The study presented the conclusion that tumor T cells originate in lymph nodes as consistent with a hypothesis, not as something directly demonstrated. The data were considered consistent with the idea that most tumor T cells come from the lymph node and then expand in tumor tissue.

The specimen sequenced was axillary lymph node tissue. The TCR comes from a female donor with breast cancer. Some clones in this sample may be carry-over from other donors' samples.

The nucleotide sequence reads as follows: TGCGCCAGCAGTGAAAGCTATGAGCAGCTCTTC. Its protein reads: CASSESYEQLF. This receptor chain uses TRBV2 and TRBJ2-1; the D segment cannot be called with confidence. CDR1 and CDR2 (SNHLY, FYNNEI) derive from the germline V gene. Including the terminal cysteine and phenylalanine, the CDR3 comprises 11 residues. The DNA shown is the 33-base CDR3, in frame from base 1. The reference TRBV2 and TRBJ2-1 proteins fill in what lies around the CDR3, so the full variable domain reads EPEVTQTPSHQVTQMGQEVILRCVPISNHLYFYWYRQILGQKVEFLVSFYNNEISEKSEIFDDQFSVERPDGSNFTLKIRSTKLEDSAMYFCASSESYEQLFGPGTRLTVL.